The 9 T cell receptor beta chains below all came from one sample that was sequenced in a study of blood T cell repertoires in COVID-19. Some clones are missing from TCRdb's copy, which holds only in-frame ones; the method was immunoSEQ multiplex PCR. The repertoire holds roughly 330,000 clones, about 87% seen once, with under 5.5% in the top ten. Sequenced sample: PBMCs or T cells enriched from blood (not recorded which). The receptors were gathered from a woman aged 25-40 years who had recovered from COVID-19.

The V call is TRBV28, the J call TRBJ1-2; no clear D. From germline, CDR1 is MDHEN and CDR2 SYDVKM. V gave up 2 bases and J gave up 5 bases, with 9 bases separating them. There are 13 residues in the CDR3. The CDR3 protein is CASSLSREYGYTF. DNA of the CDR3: TGTGCCAGCAGTTTAAGTAGAGAATATGGCTACACCTTC.

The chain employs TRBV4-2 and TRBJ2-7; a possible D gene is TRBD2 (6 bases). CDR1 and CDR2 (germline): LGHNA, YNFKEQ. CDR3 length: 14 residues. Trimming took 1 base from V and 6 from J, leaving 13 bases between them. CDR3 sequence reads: CASSQAGVGGEQYF. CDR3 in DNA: TGTGCCAGCAGCCAAGCGGGGGTGGGGGGCGAGCAGTACTTC.

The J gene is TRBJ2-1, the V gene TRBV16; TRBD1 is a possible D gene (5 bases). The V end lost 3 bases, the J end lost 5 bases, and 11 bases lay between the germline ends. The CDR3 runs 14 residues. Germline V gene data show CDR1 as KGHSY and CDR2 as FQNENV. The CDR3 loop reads CASSHSQGNNEQFF. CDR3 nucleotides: TGTGCCAGCAGCCATTCTCAGGGAAACAATGAGCAGTTCTTC.

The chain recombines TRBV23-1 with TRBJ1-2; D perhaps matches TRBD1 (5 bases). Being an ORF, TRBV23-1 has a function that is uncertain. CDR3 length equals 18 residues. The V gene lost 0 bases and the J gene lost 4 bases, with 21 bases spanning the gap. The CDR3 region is CASSQSRTPLPWRYGYTF. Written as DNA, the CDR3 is TGCGCCAGCAGTCAATCGAGGACACCGCTTCCATGGCGCTATGGCTACACCTTC.

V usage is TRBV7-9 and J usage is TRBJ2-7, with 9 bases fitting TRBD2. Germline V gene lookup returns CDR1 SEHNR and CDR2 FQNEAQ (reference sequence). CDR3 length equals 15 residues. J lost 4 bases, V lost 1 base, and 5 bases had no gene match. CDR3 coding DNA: TGTGCCAGCAGCTTAGAGGCTAGCGGGGAGTACGAGCAGTACTTC. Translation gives CASSLEASGEYEQYF.

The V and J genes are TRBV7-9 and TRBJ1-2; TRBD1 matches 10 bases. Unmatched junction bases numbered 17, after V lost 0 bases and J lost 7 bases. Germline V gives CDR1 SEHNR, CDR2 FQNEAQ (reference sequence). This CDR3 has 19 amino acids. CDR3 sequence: CASSLAVVVGDRGVSGYTF. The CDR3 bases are TGTGCCAGCAGCTTAGCGGTGGTGGTAGGGGACAGGGGCGTCAGTGGCTACACCTTC.

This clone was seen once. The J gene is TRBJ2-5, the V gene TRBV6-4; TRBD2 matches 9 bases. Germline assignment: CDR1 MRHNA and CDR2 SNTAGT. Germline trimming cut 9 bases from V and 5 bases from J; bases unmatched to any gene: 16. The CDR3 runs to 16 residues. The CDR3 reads CASDRSQRGDPETQYF. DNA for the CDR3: TGTGCCAGTGATCGGAGCCAGCGGGGGGACCCGGAGACCCAGTACTTC.

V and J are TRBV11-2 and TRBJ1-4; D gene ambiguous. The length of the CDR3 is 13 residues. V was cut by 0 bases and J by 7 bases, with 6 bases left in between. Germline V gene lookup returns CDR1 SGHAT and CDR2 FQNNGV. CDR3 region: CASSLDGSEKLFF. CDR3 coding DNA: TGTGCCAGCAGCTTAGACGGTTCTGAAAAACTGTTTTTT.

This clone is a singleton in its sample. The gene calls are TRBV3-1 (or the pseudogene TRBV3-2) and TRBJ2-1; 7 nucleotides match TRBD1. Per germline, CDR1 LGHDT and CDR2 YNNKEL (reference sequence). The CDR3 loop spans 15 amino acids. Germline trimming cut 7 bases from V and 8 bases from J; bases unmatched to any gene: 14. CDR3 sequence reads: CASMLTGSVGDEQFF. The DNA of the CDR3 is TGTGCCAGCATGCTGACAGGGTCGGTCGGAGATGAGCAGTTCTTC.